This T cell receptor beta chain was obtained from a study of OX40 agonist ivuxolimab in advanced cancers. With regard to the full study: Ivuxolimab, which targeted the costimulatory receptor OX40 (CD134), was an agonistic, fully human IgG2 monoclonal antibody. Intravenous ivuxolimab was administered to patients every 2 weeks at six dose levels: 0.01, 0.1, 0.3, 1.5, 3 and 10 mg/kg. Three dose-escalation patients achieved partial responses, one with hepatocellular carcinoma and two with cutaneous melanoma. Peripheral TCRbeta sequencing aimed to test whether ivuxolimab altered TCR sequence diversity and caused clonal T-cell expansion. In the dose-escalation cohort, 65% to 85% of patients were male, and the mean age was 60 years with a range of roughly 20 to 85. The paper covers the monotherapy dose-escalation part of the phase I ivuxolimab trial, which included N ≈ 50 patients. Prior anti-PD-1, anti-PD-L1 or anti-CTLA-4 therapy was permitted, and checkpoint inhibitors had been received by 40% to 50% of dose-escalation patients. Of the 50 to 55 patients in dose escalation, 19 had hepatocellular carcinoma, around 15 had melanoma, 9 had renal cell carcinoma and 9 had head and neck cancer. The study at large found these results: After ivuxolimab, more expanded clones were found on average in CD8+ T cells than in CD4+ T cells. Low levels of normalized T-cell clonal expansion were also seen in some nonresponding patients. At doses of 0.1 to 3.0 mg/kg, clonal expansion of both CD4+ and CD8+ T cells in blood was seen between baseline and week 6. The antigen specificity of the peripheral T cells that underwent clonal expansion was not determined. In partial responders in the 0.1-3.0 mg/kg groups, normalized peripheral clonal expansion was found to be among the lowest, especially among CD8+ T cells.

Genomic DNA was isolated from the sorted cells so that the TCRbeta CDR3 region could be sequenced. The immunoSEQ Assay was used to sequence the TCRbeta CDR3 regions. Sourced from immuneACCESS, this table was stored by TCRdb with only in-frame sequences that have V and J called. A share of the clones is absent; for the studies checked, an unresolved V gene accounts for under half, and the remainder has no known explanation. This sample is represented by some 100,000 clones; 90% to 95% of them were singletons. Of the sample, approximately 2.9% falls within the top ten clones. There are 16 amino acids in the CDR3, from cysteine to phenylalanine inclusive. Of the read, only the CDR3 DNA is kept; its 48 bases are in frame from base 1. Per the germline V gene (reference sequence), MNHEY is the CDR1 and SMNVEV is the CDR2. The junction shows trimming of 0 bases on V and 0 bases on J, plus 11 bases between the germline ends.

Patients with autoimmune disease history or receiving systemic immunosuppression were excluded from the trial. In every dose cohort, peripheral blood was drawn for TCR sequencing at baseline, cycle 4 day 1, and cycle 7 day 1. Samples were obtained from an open-label, multicenter, first-in-human phase I dose-escalation trial of ivuxolimab. Adults with locally advanced or metastatic melanoma, renal cell, hepatocellular, or head and neck squamous cell carcinoma were enrolled in the trial. Before TCR sequencing, CD4+ T cells and CD8+ T cells were sorted from peripheral blood as separate populations. In the case of this clone: Its target antigen remains unknown. Per-base quality was not reported, and no clone a single base away is much larger than it.

The sequencing used CD4+ or CD8+ T cells sorted from blood, collected in a trial of the OX40 agonist ivuxolimab. This clonotype was sampled from an adult with an advanced solid tumor such as melanoma, head and neck, liver or kidney cancer. Rearrangement joined TRBV27 to TRBJ1-1; no D segment can be confidently identified. The CDR3 amino acid sequence is: CASSLSGEGMNTEAFF. The DNA is TGTGCCAGCAGTTTATCGGGCGAGGGAATGAACACTGAAGCTTTCTTT.